This entry features one TCR beta chain sequence. The antigen remains unidentified. These data belong to a study of T cell repertoires in cytomegalovirus infection. Looking at the study overall: Based on public TCR beta signatures, there were indications of CMV infection and of a matching HLA type.

TCRdb used MiXCR to reprocess the reads, holding one entry per CDR3 protein. The table shows roughly 300,000 distinct CDR3 sequences, with roughly 9.5% occurring only once. Germline V gene sequence: CDR1 SEHNR, CDR2 FQNEAQ (reference sequence). V gave up 5 bases and J gave up 4 bases, with 13 bases separating them. The CDR3 runs to 14 residues. General study findings and limits: Accumulated public TCR beta family frequency recognized individuals carrying CMV together with the relevant HLA. The ex vivo response was dominated by HLA-C-restricted CMV-specific TCR beta clonotypes.

This sequence originates from a human donor in good health (CMV status not recorded). Some clones in this sample may be carry-over from other donors' samples. The source material was PBMCs. The chain couples TRBV7-9 to TRBJ2-3, with D uncertain. The CDR3 here is CASSGWGLSDTQYF. In nucleotides, the CDR3 is TGTGCCAGCAGCGGATGGGGTCTCTCAGATACGCAGTATTTT.